This TCR beta chain was captured by sequencing in a study of T cell changes during pregnancy in multiple sclerosis. There are 17 residues in the CDR3. The germline gives CDR1 SGHTA, CDR2 FQGNSA. V was trimmed by 1 base and J by 5 bases, leaving 20 bases between them. The assay was immunoSEQ multiplex PCR, and TCRdb's table has in-frame clones only and misses some. The profile shows about 85,000 clones, about nine tenths of them singletons. This TCR was recovered from a female donor with multiple sclerosis, enrolled in a pregnancy study. The chain joins TRBV7-2 to TRBJ1-2; D not certain. The sample here was peripheral blood, taken in the first trimester of pregnancy. CDR3: CASSLVGGGEGGYGYTF. CDR3 sequence (DNA): TGTGCCAGCAGCTTAGTCGGCGGCGGTGAAGGCGGTTATGGCTACACCTTC.